The T cell receptor beta chain described here comes from a study of T cell responses to AZD1222 COVID-19 vaccine. CDR3 length: 16 amino acids. Germline values: CDR1 KGHSH, CDR2 LQKENI. V was clipped by 0 bases and J by 0 bases; unmatched bases: 1. As to this clone: Its antigen is still unknown.

Some clones are missing from TCRdb's copy, which holds only in-frame ones; the method was immunoSEQ multiplex PCR. The data show about 130,000 clones, nearly 90% seen once. Broader study findings: Targets within unmutated variant regions were reportedly found for nearly half of spike-specific TCRs. At baseline, just six AZD1222 recipients tested seropositive.

The genes are TRBV18 and TRBJ1-1, with TRBD1 matching over 10 bases. The sequence was collected from an adult who received the AZD1222 COVID-19 vaccine. Source: peripheral blood, taken 28 days after the second AZD1222 dose. The CDR3 nucleotides read TGTGCCAGCTCACCACCGGACAGGGGGATGAACACTGAAGCTTTCTTT. Translated, it gives CASSPPDRGMNTEAFF.